This TCR beta chain emerged from a study of shared clonotypes between healthy human individuals. About the study: CD4 naive and CD4 memory each took three plates per donor, while CD8 naive took two and CD8 memory one.

All of the donors resided in Nashville, Tennessee, and each was a Caucasian adult. The authors distributed each subset's genomic DNA evenly over several immunoSEQ plates. TCRdb's copy holds only in-frame clones and misses some; the assay was immunoSEQ multiplex PCR. The sample has about 2.4 million clones; around nine tenths are singletons. Germline V gives CDR1 SGDLS, CDR2 YYNGEE. Deletions cut 0 bases from V and 5 bases from J, with 9 bases between. This CDR3 is built from 14 residues. Sequenced input: naive CD4+ T cells sorted from blood. Subset of the sample: CD45RA+ positively selected. V gene TRBV9 combines with J gene TRBJ2-1; D is perhaps TRBD2 (6 bases). This sequence originates from a man aged 18 to 35 in good health. CDR3 DNA sequence: TGTGCCAGCAGCGTAGAGGGAGGAAACAATGAGCAGTTCTTC. This encodes CASSVEGGNNEQFF.